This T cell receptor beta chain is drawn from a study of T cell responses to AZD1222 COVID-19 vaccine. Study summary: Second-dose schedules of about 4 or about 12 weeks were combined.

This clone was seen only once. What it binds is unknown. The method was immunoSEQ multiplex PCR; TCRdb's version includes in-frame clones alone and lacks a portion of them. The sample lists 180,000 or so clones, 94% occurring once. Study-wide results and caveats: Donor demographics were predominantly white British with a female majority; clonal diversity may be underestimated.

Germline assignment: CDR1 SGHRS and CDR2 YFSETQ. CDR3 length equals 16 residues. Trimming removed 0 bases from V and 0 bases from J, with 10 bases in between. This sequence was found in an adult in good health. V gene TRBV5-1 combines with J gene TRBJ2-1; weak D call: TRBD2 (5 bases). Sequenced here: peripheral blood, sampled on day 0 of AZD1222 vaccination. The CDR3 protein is CASSLEGGFSYNEQFF. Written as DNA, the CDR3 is TGCGCCAGCAGCTTGGAGGGCGGGTTCTCCTACAATGAGCAGTTCTTC.